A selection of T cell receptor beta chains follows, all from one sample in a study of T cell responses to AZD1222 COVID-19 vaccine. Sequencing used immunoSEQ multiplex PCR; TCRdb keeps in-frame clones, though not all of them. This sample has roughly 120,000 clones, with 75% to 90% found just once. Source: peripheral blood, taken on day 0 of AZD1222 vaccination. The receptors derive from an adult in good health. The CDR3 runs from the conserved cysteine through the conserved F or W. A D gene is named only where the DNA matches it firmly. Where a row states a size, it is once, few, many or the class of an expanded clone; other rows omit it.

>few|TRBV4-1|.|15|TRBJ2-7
TGCGCCAGCAGCCTTCTAGCAGGGAGAGCCTACGAGCAGTACTTC
CASSLLAGRAYEQYF
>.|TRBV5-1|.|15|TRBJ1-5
TGCGCCAGCAGCTTGGCCGGGGGGGTCGTTCAGCCCCAGCATTTT
CASSLAGGVVQPQHF
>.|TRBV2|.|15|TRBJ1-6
TGTGCCAGCAGTGAACTCGGGGCGCGACGTTCACCCCTCCACTTT
CASSELGARRSPLHF
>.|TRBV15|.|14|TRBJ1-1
TGTGCCACCAGCAGGCAGGGCGGGGACACTGAAGCTTTCTTT
CATSRQGGDTEAFF
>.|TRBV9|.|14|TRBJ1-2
TGTGCCAGCAGCGTAGGGGAGGGTGCCTATGGCTACACCTTC
CASSVGEGAYGYTF
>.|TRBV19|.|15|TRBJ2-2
TGTGCCAGTTCCCGGAACAGCGTGGGGACCGGGGAGCTGTTTTTT
CASSRNSVGTGELFF
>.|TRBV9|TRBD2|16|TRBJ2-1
TGTGCCAGCAGCGCAGAACTAGCGGGGTCCGGGCGGGAGCAGTTCTTC
CASSAELAGSGREQFF
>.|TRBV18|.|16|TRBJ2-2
TGTGCCAGCTCACCAATTTCGGGGACTAACACCGGGGAGCTGTTTTTT
CASSPISGTNTGELFF
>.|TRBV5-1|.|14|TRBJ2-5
TGCGCCAGCAGCTTGTCACTAGGGGGAGGGACCCAGTACTTC
CASSLSLGGGTQYF
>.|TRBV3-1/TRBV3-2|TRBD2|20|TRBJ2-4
TGTGCCAGCAGCCCGAAGGGAACTAGCGGGGCCAAATTAGCCAAAAACATTCAGTACTTC
CASSPKGTSGAKLAKNIQYF
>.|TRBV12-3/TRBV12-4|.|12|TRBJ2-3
TGTGCCAGCAGTTATTTCACAGATACGCAGTATTTT
CASSYFTDTQYF
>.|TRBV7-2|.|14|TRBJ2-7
TGTGCCAGCACCCCTCGACAGTCGACCTACGAGCAGTACTTC
CASTPRQSTYEQYF
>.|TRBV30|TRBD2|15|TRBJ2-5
TGTGCCTGGGCCAAACTAGCGGGACCCCAAGAGACCCAGTACTTC
CAWAKLAGPQETQYF
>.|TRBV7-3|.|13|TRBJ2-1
TGTACCAGCAGCTTAGAGTCCTTTTTGCCCCCGTTCTTC
CTSSLESFLPPFF
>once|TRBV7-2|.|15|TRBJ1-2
TGTGCCAGCAGCCAAGAAGTCCGGGCTCGGGGGGGCTACACCTTC
CASSQEVRARGGYTF
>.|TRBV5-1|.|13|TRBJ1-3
TGCGCCAGCACCTCTGACTCTGGAAACACCATATATTTT
CASTSDSGNTIYF
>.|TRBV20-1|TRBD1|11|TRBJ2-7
TGCAGCGGGACAGGGGTTAACGAGCAGTACTTC
CSGTGVNEQYF
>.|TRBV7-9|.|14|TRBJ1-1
TGTGCCAGCAGCTCTCAACAAGGGAACACTGAAGCTTTCTTT
CASSSQQGNTEAFF
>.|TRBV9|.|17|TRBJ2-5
TGTGCCAGCAGCCATCGGTTAGGGGGAGCCCTAGGTGAGACCCAGTACTTC
CASSHRLGGALGETQYF
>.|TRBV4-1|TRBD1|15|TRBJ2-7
TGCGCCAGCAGCCAAGGACAGGGGTACTCCTACGAGCAGTACTTC
CASSQGQGYSYEQYF
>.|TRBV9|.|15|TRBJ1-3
TGTGCCAGCAGCGTAGCCGGCGGCCCTGGAAACACCATATATTTT
CASSVAGGPGNTIYF
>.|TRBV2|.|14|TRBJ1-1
TGTGCCAGCAGTGAACCCCTGGGGAACACTGAAGCTTTCTTT
CASSEPLGNTEAFF
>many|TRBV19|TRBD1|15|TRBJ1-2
TGTGCCAGTAGAGCCCGGGACAGAGAGGTGGATGGCTACACCTTC
CASRARDREVDGYTF
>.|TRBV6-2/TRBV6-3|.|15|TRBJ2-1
TGTGCCAGCAGTCCCTACGGAAGCTCCTACAATGAGCAGTTCTTC
CASSPYGSSYNEQFF
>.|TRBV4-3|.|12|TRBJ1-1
TGCGCCAGCAGCCACGGTCGAGCAGGTGCTTTCTTT
CASSHGRAGAFF
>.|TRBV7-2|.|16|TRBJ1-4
TGTGCCAGCAGCGCTCGCCGGGAGACAACTAATGAAAAACTGTTTTTT
CASSARRETTNEKLFF
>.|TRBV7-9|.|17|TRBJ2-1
TGTGCCAGCAGCTTGATTGACACGATAACAGCAACGAATGAGCAGTTCTTC
CASSLIDTITATNEQFF
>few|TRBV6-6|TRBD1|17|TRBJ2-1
TGTGCCAGCAGTCGGGGACGGACAGGGGGCGCTTACAATGAGCAGTTCTTC
CASSRGRTGGAYNEQFF
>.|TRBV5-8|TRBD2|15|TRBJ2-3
TGTGCCAGCAGCCGGACTAGCGGGAAGGCAGATACGCAGTATTTT
CASSRTSGKADTQYF
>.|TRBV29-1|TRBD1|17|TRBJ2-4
TGCAGCGTTTCGTTCCTGACAGGGACCTTAGCCAAAAACATTCAGTACTTC
CSVSFLTGTLAKNIQYF
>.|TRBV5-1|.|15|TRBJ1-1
TGCGCCAGCAGCGGCGGTGGGACCTCGGGGACTGAAGCTTTCTTT
CASSGGGTSGTEAFF
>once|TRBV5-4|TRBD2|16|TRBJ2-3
TGTGCCAGCCATGCCGAGGGGCTAGCGGGCACAGATACGCAGTATTTT
CASHAEGLAGTDTQYF
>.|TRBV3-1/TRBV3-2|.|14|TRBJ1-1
TGTGCCAGCAGCCAAGTAGGGTGGGTCACTGAAGCTTTCTTT
CASSQVGWVTEAFF
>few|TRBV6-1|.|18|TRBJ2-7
TGTGCCAGCAGTGGGGGGGCAGCGGGAAGGTATGGGGCCTACGAGCAGTACTTC
CASSGGAAGRYGAYEQYF
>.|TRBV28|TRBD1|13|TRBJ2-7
TGTGCCAGCACTTCAGGGGGTTGGGACGAGCAGTACTTC
CASTSGGWDEQYF
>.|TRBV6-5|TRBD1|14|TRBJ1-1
TGTGCCAGCAGTTACTCCCTAGGACAGGCCGAAGCTTTCTTT
CASSYSLGQAEAFF